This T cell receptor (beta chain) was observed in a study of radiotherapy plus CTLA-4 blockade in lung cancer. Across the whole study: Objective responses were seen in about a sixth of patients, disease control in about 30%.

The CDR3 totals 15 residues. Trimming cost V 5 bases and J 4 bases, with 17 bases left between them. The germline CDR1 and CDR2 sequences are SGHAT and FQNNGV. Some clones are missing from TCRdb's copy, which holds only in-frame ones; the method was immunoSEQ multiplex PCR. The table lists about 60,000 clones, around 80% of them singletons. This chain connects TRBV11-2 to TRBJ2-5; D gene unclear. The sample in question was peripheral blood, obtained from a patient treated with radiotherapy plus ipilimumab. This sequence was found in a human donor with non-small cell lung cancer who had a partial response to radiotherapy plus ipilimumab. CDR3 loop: CASSPLEHLGETQYF. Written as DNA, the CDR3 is TGTGCCAGCAGCCCGCTAGAGCACCTGGGAGAGACCCAGTACTTC.